The 2 T cell receptor beta chains below all came from one sample that was sequenced in a study of early T cells in non-severe SARS-CoV-2 infection. Each CDR3 protein is one row after TCRdb ran MiXCR on the 5' RACE reads. The sample shows tens of thousands of distinct CDR3 sequences, roughly 5.3% of them seen only once. Sequencing was performed on whole blood. These receptors originate from an adult who was a healthcare worker with PCR-confirmed SARS-CoV-2 infection or an uninfected control (not recorded which).

This clonotype was picked up many times. The chain uses TRBV5-1 and TRBJ1-1; D call uncertain. The germline CDR1 and CDR2 sequences are SGHRS and YFSETQ. Trimming removed 4 bases at V and 6 bases at J, with 16 bases between. This CDR3 comprises 14 residues. DNA for the CDR3: TGCGCCAGCAGCCGCGACGGGGATTCGGCTGAAGCTTTCTTT. Protein sequence: CASSRDGDSAEAFF.

This clonotype showed up many times. This sequence joins TRBV11-2 and TRBJ1-4; 11 bases line up with TRBD1. CDR1 SGHAT and CDR2 FQNNGV come from the germline V gene. The CDR3 length is 15 residues. V dropped 1 base and J dropped 6; count of bases not matched to a gene: 1. The CDR3: CASSLGTGGDEKLFF. For the CDR3, the DNA is TGTGCCAGCAGCTTAGGGACAGGGGGCGATGAAAAACTGTTTTTT.